The rows below give T cell receptor beta chains drawn from one sample of a study of blood T cell repertoires in COVID-19. Clones were sequenced by immunoSEQ multiplex PCR, and TCRdb holds only the in-frame ones, with some missing. This table has approximately 130,000 clones, about 86% appearing once. Sequenced material: peripheral blood. The receptors originated from a woman aged 55-69 years with active or convalescent COVID-19. Each CDR3 is given with its conserved first and last residue. A D gene is named only where the DNA matches it firmly. A clone size is listed for some rows: how often the clone was seen (once, few, many), or a class if it is expanded.

v_call	d_call	cdr3_length	j_call	clone_size	cdr3_nt	cdr3_aa
TRBV12-1	-	16	TRBJ1-5	few	TGTGCCAGCAGCTTGCCGGATGACAGGGGCGGCCAGCCCCAGCATTTT	CASSLPDDRGGQPQHF
TRBV11-1	-	14	TRBJ1-3	few	TGTGCCAGCAGCCATACATTCTCTGGAAACACCATATATTTT	CASSHTFSGNTIYF
TRBV28	-	12	TRBJ1-2	-	TGTGCCAGTAGAAGTTCTAACTATGGCTACACCTTC	CASRSSNYGYTF
TRBV10-3	-	12	TRBJ2-5	-	TGTGCCATCGGATTGACAGAAGAGACCCAGTACTTC	CAIGLTEETQYF
TRBV7-2	TRBD2	15	TRBJ2-1	-	TGTGCCAGCAGCTTAGACGGGAGGGGATACAATGAGCAGTTCTTC	CASSLDGRGYNEQFF
TRBV27	-	14	TRBJ2-2	-	TGTGCCAGCAGTTTCATTAGGAACACCGGGGAGCTGTTTTTT	CASSFIRNTGELFF
TRBV5-8	-	12	TRBJ2-4	once	TGTGCCAGCAGCTTCAGGGGAAACATTCAGTACTTC	CASSFRGNIQYF
TRBV9	TRBD1	15	TRBJ1-1	-	TGTGCCAGCAGCGCGCGACAGGGGGTCTCCCCTGAAGCTTTCTTT	CASSARQGVSPEAFF
TRBV19	-	14	TRBJ2-6	-	TGTGCCAGTAAACAGCTCTCTGGGGCCAACGTCCTGACTTTC	CASKQLSGANVLTF
TRBV9	TRBD1	13	TRBJ1-1	-	TGTGCCAGCAGCTCGGACAGGGACACTGAAGCTTTCTTT	CASSSDRDTEAFF
TRBV28	-	12	TRBJ2-2	-	TGTGCCAGCACCCGTATCACCGGGGAGCTGTTTTTT	CASTRITGELFF
TRBV6-5	-	16	TRBJ1-6	few	TGTGCCAGCAGTTACTCGATTCGGCAGGGAGGATCACCCCTCCACTTT	CASSYSIRQGGSPLHF
TRBV7-9	-	14	TRBJ1-1	-	TGTGCCAGCAGCTCACAGGGTCAGAGCACTGAAGCTTTCTTT	CASSSQGQSTEAFF
TRBV4-3	-	14	TRBJ2-7	once	TGCGCCAGCAGCCAAGATCTCGGGTCCCGGGAGCAGTACTTC	CASSQDLGSREQYF
TRBV5-1	TRBD1	16	TRBJ2-1	-	TGCGCCAGCAGCTTGAATTCCGGGACAGGGTACAATGAGCAGTTCTTC	CASSLNSGTGYNEQFF
TRBV6-6	-	13	TRBJ1-1	-	TGTGCCAGCAGCCCCCTTCAAACTGCTGAAGCTTTCTTT	CASSPLQTAEAFF
TRBV5-1	-	13	TRBJ1-1	-	TGCGCCAGCAGCTTGGCGGTGAACACTGAAGCTTTCTTT	CASSLAVNTEAFF
TRBV19	TRBD1	15	TRBJ1-1	-	TGTGCCAGTAGTTTGACAGGGGGCCTGAACACTGAAGCTTTCTTT	CASSLTGGLNTEAFF
TRBV5-1	-	14	TRBJ1-1	-	TGCGCCAGCAGCTTGGGAGGGCGGAACACTGAAGCTTTCTTT	CASSLGGRNTEAFF
TRBV19	-	15	TRBJ1-4	-	TGTGCCAGTAGAGACTCAGGGGCAACTAATGAAAAACTGTTTTTT	CASRDSGATNEKLFF
TRBV25-1	TRBD1	17	TRBJ1-6	few	TGTGCCAGCAGTGAATTGGGGACAGGGGTGATAAATTCACCCCTCCACTTT	CASSELGTGVINSPLHF
TRBV7-9	-	14	TRBJ2-7	-	TGTGCCAGCAGCCAATCAACGGGATGGGGCGAGCAGTACTTC	CASSQSTGWGEQYF
TRBV30	TRBD1	14	TRBJ1-3	-	TGTGCCGGACTGCAGGGGGGCTCTGGAAACACCATATATTTT	CAGLQGGSGNTIYF
TRBV28	-	15	TRBJ2-5	-	TGTGCCAGCAGTTCTCGGACAACCCGCCTGGAGACCCAGTACTTC	CASSSRTTRLETQYF
TRBV28	-	13	TRBJ1-2	few	TGTGCCAGCAGTCTCCGACACCCCTATGGCTACACCTTC	CASSLRHPYGYTF
TRBV28	-	14	TRBJ1-2	-	TGTGCCAGCAGTAACCCAGGGGCTAACTATGGCTACACCTTC	CASSNPGANYGYTF
TRBV6-6	-	11	TRBJ1-1	-	TGTGCCAGCGGACAGAACACTGAAGCTTTCTTT	CASGQNTEAFF
TRBV23-1	-	13	TRBJ1-2	-	TGCGCCAGCAGCCCCGGACAAGGGCAGGTCCTCTCCTTC	CASSPGQGQVLSF
TRBV5-1	-	14	TRBJ1-3	-	TGCGCCAGCAGCGGGGGCAGTTCTGGAAACACCATATATTTT	CASSGGSSGNTIYF
TRBV5-1	TRBD1	16	TRBJ2-1	-	TGCGCCAGCAGCCCTGTTGGGGACAGGGATTACAATGAGCAGTTCTTC	CASSPVGDRDYNEQFF
TRBV27	-	16	TRBJ2-5	-	TGTGCCAGCAGTGTGAGGTCGGGGGGCTGGCGGGAGACCCAGTACTTC	CASSVRSGGWRETQYF
TRBV6-5	TRBD1	13	TRBJ1-4	-	TGTGCCAGCAGCGGGACAGGGGCCCCTAGACTGTTTTTT	CASSGTGAPRLFF
TRBV11-3	-	15	TRBJ1-5	-	TGTGCCAGCAGCTTAGAAGGTAGGGGAAATCAGCCCCAGCATTTT	CASSLEGRGNQPQHF
TRBV6-6	TRBD2	15	TRBJ2-3	-	TGTGCCAGCAGTCGATCGGGGGGGACAACAGATACGCAGTATTTT	CASSRSGGTTDTQYF
TRBV5-6	TRBD1	14	TRBJ1-2	-	TGTGCCAGCAGCTTGGTGCAGGGGGCAGGGGGCTACACCTTC	CASSLVQGAGGYTF
TRBV4-3	-	15	TRBJ1-6	-	TGCGCCAGCAGCCAAGACAAGGGGCGCGGTTCACCCCTCCACTTT	CASSQDKGRGSPLHF
TRBV4-2	-	14	TRBJ2-1	-	TGTGCCAGCAGCCAAGATCGGAGGGTCAACGAGCAGTTCTTC	CASSQDRRVNEQFF
TRBV18	-	13	TRBJ2-3	-	TGTGCCAGCTCACCCTCCAGCACAGATACGCAGTATTTT	CASSPSSTDTQYF
TRBV5-1	TRBD1	17	TRBJ2-1	-	TGCGCCAGCAGCCCCCGGGACAGGTCTCGAGGAGGGGATGAGCAGTTCTTC	CASSPRDRSRGGDEQFF
TRBV9	-	17	TRBJ1-3	-	TGTGCCAGCAGCGTAGCTTTAGGCAGAGGTCCTGGAAACACCATATATTTT	CASSVALGRGPGNTIYF
TRBV19	-	15	TRBJ2-1	once	TGTGCCAGTAGTATAGCCACAGGGTTCCACAATGAGCAGTTCTTC	CASSIATGFHNEQFF
TRBV24-1	TRBD2	16	TRBJ2-5	-	TGTGCCACCAGTGACCTGGGACCAGCGGGGCAAGAGACCCAGTACTTC	CATSDLGPAGQETQYF
TRBV7-9	TRBD1	13	TRBJ1-1	few	TGTGCCAGCAGCTTAACAGGGGACACTGAAGCTTTCTTT	CASSLTGDTEAFF
TRBV3-1/TRBV3-2	-	17	TRBJ1-4	few	TGTGCCAGCAGCCAAGATTGGGGAAACAGGGTCGAAGAAAAACTGTTTTTT	CASSQDWGNRVEEKLFF
TRBV19	-	13	TRBJ1-5	-	TGTGCCAGTAGTACGGGCAGGGATCAGCCCCAGCATTTT	CASSTGRDQPQHF
TRBV6-2/TRBV6-3	-	16	TRBJ2-3	-	TGTGCCAGCAGTACACGACAGGCCTCTAGCACAGATACGCAGTATTTT	CASSTRQASSTDTQYF
TRBV5-1	TRBD1	14	TRBJ2-3	-	TGCGCCAGCAGCAGGGGACAGGGGGCAGATACGCAGTATTTT	CASSRGQGADTQYF
TRBV7-8	-	15	TRBJ2-1	-	TGTGCCAGCAGCTTAGTGGGGGGAGGTTACAATGAGCAGTTCTTC	CASSLVGGGYNEQFF
TRBV2	TRBD2	14	TRBJ2-3	-	TGTGCCAGCAGTTTAGCGGGGGGCCCAGATACGCAGTATTTT	CASSLAGGPDTQYF
TRBV15	-	13	TRBJ2-7	-	TGTGCCACCAGCCGCTCGGGTAAGGACGAGCAGTACTTC	CATSRSGKDEQYF
TRBV3-1/TRBV3-2	TRBD1	16	TRBJ1-2	-	TGTGCCAGCAGCCAAGGCCCGCAGGGGGCGGGGTATGGCTACACCTTC	CASSQGPQGAGYGYTF
TRBV3-1/TRBV3-2	TRBD2	17	TRBJ2-3	-	TGTGCCAGCAGCCGCCCGAGGGCGGGAGGGAGCTCAGATACGCAGTATTTT	CASSRPRAGGSSDTQYF
TRBV3-1/TRBV3-2	-	16	TRBJ2-3	-	TGTGCCAGCAGCCGCAGGGGGGAAGGGGGCACAGATACGCAGTATTTT	CASSRRGEGGTDTQYF
TRBV18	-	17	TRBJ1-3	-	TGTGCCAGCTCACCCCCTCCCCAAACTATCTCTGGAAACACCATATATTTT	CASSPPPQTISGNTIYF
TRBV12-3/TRBV12-4	-	13	TRBJ1-5	-	TGTGCCAGCAGCCAAACAGGGACTCAGCCCCAGCATTTT	CASSQTGTQPQHF
TRBV6-2/TRBV6-3	TRBD2	16	TRBJ2-1	-	TGTGCCAGCAGTTACCGGCTAGCGGGGACCTACAATGAGCAGTTCTTC	CASSYRLAGTYNEQFF
TRBV5-1	-	15	TRBJ2-5	-	TGCGCCAGCAGCTTGGCCATGGCTCCTCGAGAGACCCAGTACTTC	CASSLAMAPRETQYF